These 2 T cell receptor beta chains came from one sample sequenced in a study of cytomegalovirus exposure and HLA in healthy donors. The PCR was carried out with 60 Vbeta primers and 13 Jbeta primers. The table came from immunoSEQ multiplex PCR; TCRdb's copy has only in-frame clones and leaves some out. In total, the table holds around 140,000 clones. Sequencing input: PBMCs. These receptors were collected from a male donor in good health and CMV-seronegative.

The J gene is TRBJ2-7, the V gene TRBV13, with D uncertain. The V end was cut by 5 bases, the J end by 2 bases, with 10 bases between. The CDR3 has 13 amino acids. Looked up from germline, CDR1 is PRHDT and CDR2 is FYEKMQ (reference sequence). The CDR3 sequence: CASSREMTYEQYF. In DNA, the CDR3 is TGTGCCAGCAGCCGAGAGATGACCTACGAGCAGTACTTC.

The chain recombines TRBV29-1 with TRBJ2-5; the match to TRBD2 covers 11 bases. With V trimmed by 8 bases and J by 7 bases, 6 bases remained unmatched. The germline gives CDR1 SQVTM, CDR2 ANQGSEA. The CDR3 consists of 12 residues. CDR3 region: CSTVAGGPTQYF. The CDR3 region has the DNA TGCAGCACCGTAGCGGGAGGGCCGACCCAGTACTTC. Full variable domain (outside the CDR3, taken from reference TRBV29-1 and TRBJ2-5): SAVISQKPSRDICQRGTSLTIQCQVDSQVTMMFWYRQQPGQSLTLIATANQGSEATYESGFVIDKFPISRPNLTFSTLTVSNMSPEDSSIYLCSTVAGGPTQYFGPGTRLLVL.